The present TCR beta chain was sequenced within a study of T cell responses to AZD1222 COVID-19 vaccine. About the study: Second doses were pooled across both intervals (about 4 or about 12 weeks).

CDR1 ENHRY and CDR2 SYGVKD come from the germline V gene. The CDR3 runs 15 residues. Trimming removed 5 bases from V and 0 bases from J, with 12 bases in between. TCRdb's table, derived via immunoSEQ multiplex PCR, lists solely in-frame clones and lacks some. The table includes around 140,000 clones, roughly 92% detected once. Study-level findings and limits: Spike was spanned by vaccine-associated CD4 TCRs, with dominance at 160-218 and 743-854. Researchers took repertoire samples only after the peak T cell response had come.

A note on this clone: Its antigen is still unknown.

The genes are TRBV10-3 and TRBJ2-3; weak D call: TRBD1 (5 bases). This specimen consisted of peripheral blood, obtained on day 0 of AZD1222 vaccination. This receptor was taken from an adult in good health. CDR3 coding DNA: TGTGCCATCAGTATTACAGGAGTTAGCACAGATACGCAGTATTTT. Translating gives CAISITGVSTDTQYF.